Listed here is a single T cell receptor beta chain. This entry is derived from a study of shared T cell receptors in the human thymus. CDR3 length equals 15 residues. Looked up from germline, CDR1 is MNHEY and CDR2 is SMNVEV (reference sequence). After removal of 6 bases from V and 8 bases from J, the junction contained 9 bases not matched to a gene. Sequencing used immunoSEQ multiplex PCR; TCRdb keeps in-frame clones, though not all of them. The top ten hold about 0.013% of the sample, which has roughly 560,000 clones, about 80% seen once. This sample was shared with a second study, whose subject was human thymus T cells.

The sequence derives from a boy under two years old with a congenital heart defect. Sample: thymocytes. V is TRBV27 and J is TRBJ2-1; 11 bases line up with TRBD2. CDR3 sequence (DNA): TGTGCCAGCAGACGAACTAGCGGGAGCGAGGATGAGCAGTTCTTC. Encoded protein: CASRRTSGSEDEQFF.